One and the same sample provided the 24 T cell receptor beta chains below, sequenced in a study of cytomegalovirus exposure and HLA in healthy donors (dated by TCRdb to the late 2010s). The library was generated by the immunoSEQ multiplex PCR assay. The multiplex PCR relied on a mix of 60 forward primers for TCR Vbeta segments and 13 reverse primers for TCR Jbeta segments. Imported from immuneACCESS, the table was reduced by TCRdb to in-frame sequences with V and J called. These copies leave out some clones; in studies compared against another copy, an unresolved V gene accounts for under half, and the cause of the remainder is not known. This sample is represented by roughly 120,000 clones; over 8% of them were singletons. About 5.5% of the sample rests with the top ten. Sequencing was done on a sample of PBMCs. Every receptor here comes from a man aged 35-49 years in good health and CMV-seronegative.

The CDR3 DNA is TGCGCCAGCAGCATAGGGACAGGGGGCGCAGGCACTGAAGCTTTCTTT. As protein: CASSIGTGGAGTEAFF. This rearrangement joins TRBV5-1 to TRBJ1-1; 12 bases map to TRBD1. Losses at the gene ends were 4 bases for V and 4 bases for J; bases not matched to a gene: 8. This CDR3 is built from 16 residues. Germline V gene data show CDR1 as SGHRS and CDR2 as YFSETQ.

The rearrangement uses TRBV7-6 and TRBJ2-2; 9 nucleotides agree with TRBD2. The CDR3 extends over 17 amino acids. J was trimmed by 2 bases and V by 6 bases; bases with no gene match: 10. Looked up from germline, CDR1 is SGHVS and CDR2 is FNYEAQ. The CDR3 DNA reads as TGTGCCAGCAGTCATAAACAGCGGGAGGTAAACACCGGGGAGCTGTTTTTT. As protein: CASSHKQREVNTGELFF.

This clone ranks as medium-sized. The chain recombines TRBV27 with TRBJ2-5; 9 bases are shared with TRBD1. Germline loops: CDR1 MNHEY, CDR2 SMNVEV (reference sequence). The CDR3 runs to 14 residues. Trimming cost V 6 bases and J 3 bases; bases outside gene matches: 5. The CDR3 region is CASSQGQGKETQYF. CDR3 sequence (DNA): TGTGCCAGCAGCCAGGGACAGGGTAAAGAGACCCAGTACTTC.

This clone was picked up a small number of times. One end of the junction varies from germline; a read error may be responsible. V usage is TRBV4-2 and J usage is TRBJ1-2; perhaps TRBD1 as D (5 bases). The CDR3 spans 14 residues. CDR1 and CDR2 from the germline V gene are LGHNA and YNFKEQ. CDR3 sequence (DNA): TGTGCCAGCAGCCACACCCCCCCGACAGTTGGCCACACCTTC. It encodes CASSHTPPTVGHTF.

The CDR3 sequence: CASSYNTGLQAFF. The CDR3, as DNA: TGTGCCAGCAGCTACAACACGGGACTCCAAGCTTTCTTT. The chain is built from TRBV11-1 and TRBJ1-1, with D tentatively TRBD1 (5 bases). CDR1 and CDR2 (germline): SGHAT, FQDESV (reference sequence). The CDR3 contains 13 residues. V was pared by 4 bases and J by 9 bases, with 15 bases between. Drawing the rest from reference TRBV11-1 and TRBJ1-1, the complete variable domain is EAEVAQSPRYKITEKSQAVAFWCDPISGHATLYWYRQILGQGPELLVQFQDESVVDDSQLPKDRFSAERLKGVDSTLKIQPAELGDSAMYLCASSYNTGLQAFFGQGTRLTVV.

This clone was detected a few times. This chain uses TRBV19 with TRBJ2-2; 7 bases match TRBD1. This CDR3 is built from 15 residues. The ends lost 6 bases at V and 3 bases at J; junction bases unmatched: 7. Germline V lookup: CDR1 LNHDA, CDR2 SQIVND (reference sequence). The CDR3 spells CASRGTGAYTGELFF. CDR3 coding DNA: TGTGCCAGTAGGGGAACAGGGGCGTACACCGGGGAGCTGTTTTTT.

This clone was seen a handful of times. Here the CDR3 DNA reads TGCGCCAGCAGCCAAGGACTAGCGGGGGTCCAAGAGACCCAGTACTTC. It encodes CASSQGLAGVQETQYF. The V and J genes are TRBV5-1 and TRBJ2-5; 13 nucleotides match TRBD2. Germline assignment: CDR1 SGHRS and CDR2 YFSETQ. This CDR3 region has 16 residues. V shed 4 bases, J shed 1 base, and the junction held 4 bases outside the gene matches.

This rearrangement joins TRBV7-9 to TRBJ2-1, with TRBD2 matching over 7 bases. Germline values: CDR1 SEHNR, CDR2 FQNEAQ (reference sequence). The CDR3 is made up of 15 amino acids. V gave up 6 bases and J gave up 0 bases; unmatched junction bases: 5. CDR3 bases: TGTGCCAGCAGGGGCCCGGGGGGCTCCTACAATGAGCAGTTCTTC. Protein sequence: CASRGPGGSYNEQFF.

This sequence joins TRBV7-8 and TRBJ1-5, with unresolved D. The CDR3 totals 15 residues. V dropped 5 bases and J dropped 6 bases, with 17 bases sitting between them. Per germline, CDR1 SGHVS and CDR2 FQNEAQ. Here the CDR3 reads CASSPDFPRGQPQHF. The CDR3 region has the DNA TGTGCCAGCAGCCCGGACTTTCCACGGGGTCAGCCCCAGCATTTT.

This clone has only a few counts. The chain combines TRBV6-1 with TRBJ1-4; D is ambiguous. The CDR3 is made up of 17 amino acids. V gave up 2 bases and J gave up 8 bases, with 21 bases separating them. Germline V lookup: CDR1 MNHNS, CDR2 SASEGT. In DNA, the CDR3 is TGTGCCAGCAGTGAATGGTCAGAAGCAGGCCGAGGGGAAAAACTGTTTTTT. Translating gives CASSEWSEAGRGEKLFF.

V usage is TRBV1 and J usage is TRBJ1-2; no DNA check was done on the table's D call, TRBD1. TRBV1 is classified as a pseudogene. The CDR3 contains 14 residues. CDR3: CTSIGQQRRYGYTF. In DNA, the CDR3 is TGCACCAGCATTGGACAACAGCGTCGCTATGGCTACACCTTC.

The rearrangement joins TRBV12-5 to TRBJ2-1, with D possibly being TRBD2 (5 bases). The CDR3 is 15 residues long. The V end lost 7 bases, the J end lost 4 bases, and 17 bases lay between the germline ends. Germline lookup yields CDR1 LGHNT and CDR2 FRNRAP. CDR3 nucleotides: TGTGCTAGTGTTCAGCCCGGGAACAATTACAATGAGCAGTTCTTC. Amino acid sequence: CASVQPGNNYNEQFF.

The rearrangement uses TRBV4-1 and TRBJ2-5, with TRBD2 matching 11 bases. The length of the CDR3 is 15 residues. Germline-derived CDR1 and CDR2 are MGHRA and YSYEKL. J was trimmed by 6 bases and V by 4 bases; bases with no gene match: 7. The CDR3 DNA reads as TGCGCCAGCAGCCGATTAGCGGGGGGGAAAAAGACCCAGTACTTC. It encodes CASSRLAGGKKTQYF.

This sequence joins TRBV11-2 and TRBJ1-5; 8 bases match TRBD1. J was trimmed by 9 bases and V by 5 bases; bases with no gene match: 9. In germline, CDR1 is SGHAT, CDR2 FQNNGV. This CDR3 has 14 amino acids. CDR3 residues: CASSTDRGSLPQHF. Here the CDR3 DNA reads TGTGCCAGCAGCACAGACAGGGGCTCTCTGCCCCAGCATTTT.

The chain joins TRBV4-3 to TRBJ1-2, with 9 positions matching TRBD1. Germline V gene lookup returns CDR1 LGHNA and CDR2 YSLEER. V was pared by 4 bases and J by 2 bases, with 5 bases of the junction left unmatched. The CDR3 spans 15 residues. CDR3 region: CASSPGTGRNYGYTF. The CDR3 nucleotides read TGCGCCAGCAGCCCCGGGACAGGGCGCAACTATGGCTACACCTTC.

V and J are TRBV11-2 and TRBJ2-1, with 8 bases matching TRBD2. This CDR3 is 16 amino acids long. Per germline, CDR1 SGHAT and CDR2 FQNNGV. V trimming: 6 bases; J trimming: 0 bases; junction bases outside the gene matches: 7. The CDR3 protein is CASRPTSGLSYNEQFF. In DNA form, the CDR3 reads TGTGCCAGCAGGCCTACTAGCGGCCTCTCCTACAATGAGCAGTTCTTC. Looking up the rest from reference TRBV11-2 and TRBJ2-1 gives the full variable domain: EAGVAQSPRYKIIEKRQSVAFWCNPISGHATLYWYQQILGQGPKLLIQFQNNGVVDDSQLPKDRFSAERLKGVDSTLKIQPAKLEDSAVYLCASRPTSGLSYNEQFFGPGTRLTVL.

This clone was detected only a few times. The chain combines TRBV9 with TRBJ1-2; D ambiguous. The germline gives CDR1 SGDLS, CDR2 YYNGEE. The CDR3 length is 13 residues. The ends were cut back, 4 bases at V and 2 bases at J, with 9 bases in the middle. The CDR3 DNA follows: TGTGCCAGCAGCCTGGAGGGAAACTATGGCTACACCTTC. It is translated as CASSLEGNYGYTF.

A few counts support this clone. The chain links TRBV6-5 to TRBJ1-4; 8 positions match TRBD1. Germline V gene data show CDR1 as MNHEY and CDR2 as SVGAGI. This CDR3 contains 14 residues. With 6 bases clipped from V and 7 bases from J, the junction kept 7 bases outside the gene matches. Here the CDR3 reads CASSLRQGSEKLFF. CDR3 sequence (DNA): TGTGCCAGCAGCCTAAGACAGGGGTCTGAAAAACTGTTTTTT.

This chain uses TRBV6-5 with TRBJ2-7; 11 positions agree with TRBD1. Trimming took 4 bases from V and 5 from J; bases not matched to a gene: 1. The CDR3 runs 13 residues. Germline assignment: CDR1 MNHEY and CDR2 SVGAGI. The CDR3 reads CASSWGQGDEQYF. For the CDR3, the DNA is TGTGCCAGCAGTTGGGGACAGGGGGACGAGCAGTACTTC.

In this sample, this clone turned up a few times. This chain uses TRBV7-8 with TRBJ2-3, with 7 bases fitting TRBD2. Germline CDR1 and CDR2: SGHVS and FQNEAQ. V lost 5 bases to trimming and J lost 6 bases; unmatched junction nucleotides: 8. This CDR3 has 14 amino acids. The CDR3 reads CASSPRDYWDTQYF. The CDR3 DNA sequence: TGTGCCAGCAGCCCCCGGGACTACTGGGATACGCAGTATTTT. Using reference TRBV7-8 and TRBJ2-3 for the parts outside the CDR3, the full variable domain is GAGVSQSPRYKVAKRGQDVALRCDPISGHVSLFWYQQALGQGPEFLTYFQNEAQLDKSGLPSDRFFAERPEGSVSTLKIQRTQQEDSAVYLCASSPRDYWDTQYFGPGTRLTVL.

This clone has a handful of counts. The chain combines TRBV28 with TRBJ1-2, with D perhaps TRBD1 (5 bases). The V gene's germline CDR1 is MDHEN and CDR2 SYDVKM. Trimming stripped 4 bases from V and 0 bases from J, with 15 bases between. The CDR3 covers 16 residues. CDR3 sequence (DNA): TGTGCCAGCAGTTCGGCAAGGGGTCCTGCTAACTATGGCTACACCTTC. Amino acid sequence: CASSSARGPANYGYTF.

CDR3 sequence reads: CAWRTGPLRNTEAFF. The CDR3 coding sequence is TGTGCCTGGAGGACAGGGCCCTTAAGGAACACTGAAGCTTTCTTT. The chain combines TRBV30 with TRBJ1-1; TRBD1 agrees at 7 bases. The CDR3 length is 15 residues. The germline gives CDR1 GTSNPN, CDR2 SVGIG (reference sequence). Trimming cost V 3 bases and J 1 base; bases outside gene matches: 8.

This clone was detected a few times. CDR3 nucleotide sequence: TGTGCCAGCAGCTTCGACGGGGGGAGCTCCTACAATGAGCAGTTCTTC. It translates to CASSFDGGSSYNEQFF. The V gene is TRBV7-2, the J gene TRBJ2-1; 7 positions match TRBD2. The V and J ends lost 3 bases and 0 bases, in that order; junction bases with no gene match: 5. The V gene's germline CDR1 is SGHTA and CDR2 FQGNSA. The CDR3 has 16 residues.

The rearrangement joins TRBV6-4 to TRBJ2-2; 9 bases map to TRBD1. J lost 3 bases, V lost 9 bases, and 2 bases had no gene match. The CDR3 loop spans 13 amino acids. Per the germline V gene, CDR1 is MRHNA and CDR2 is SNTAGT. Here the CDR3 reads CASWTGDTGELFF. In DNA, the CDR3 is TGTGCCAGTTGGACAGGGGACACCGGGGAGCTGTTTTTT.